The sequence of this T cell receptor (beta chain) was determined in a study of T cell repertoires in aging, cancer and after chemotherapy. The ends were cut back, 5 bases at V and 7 bases at J, with 10 bases in the middle. This CDR3 is 12 amino acids long. Germline assignment: CDR1 SGHDT and CDR2 YYEEEE. Rearranged V-D-J TRB sequences were amplified with a mixed TRB-A/B primer pool. Using its own MiXCR run on the multiplex PCR reads, TCRdb lists one record per CDR3 protein. This sample carries 4,900 or so distinct CDR3 sequences, about 36% of them seen once, and the ten largest clones take just over 45%. Amplification of TCR beta used genomic DNA extracted from peripheral blood.

The sample consisted of blood. The clonotype comes from a human donor with a blood cancer. This chain connects TRBV5-6 to TRBJ2-1; possible D gene TRBD2, 6 bases. CDR3 sequence reads: CASRGLANEQFF. The CDR3 DNA is TGTGCCAGCAGGGGACTGGCGAATGAGCAGTTCTTC.